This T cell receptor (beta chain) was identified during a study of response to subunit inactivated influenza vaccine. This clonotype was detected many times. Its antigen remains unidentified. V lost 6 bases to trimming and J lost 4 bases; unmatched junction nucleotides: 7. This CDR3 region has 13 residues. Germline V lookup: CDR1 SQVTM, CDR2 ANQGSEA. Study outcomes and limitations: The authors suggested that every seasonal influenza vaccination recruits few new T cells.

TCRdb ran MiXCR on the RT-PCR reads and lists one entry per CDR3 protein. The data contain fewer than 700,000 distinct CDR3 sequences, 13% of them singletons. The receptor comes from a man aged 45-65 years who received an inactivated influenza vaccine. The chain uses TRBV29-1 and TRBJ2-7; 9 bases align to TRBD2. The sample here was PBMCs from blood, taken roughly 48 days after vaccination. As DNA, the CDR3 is TGCAGCGTGGTTCTAGCGGGAAGGTACGAGCAGTACTTC. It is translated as CSVVLAGRYEQYF.